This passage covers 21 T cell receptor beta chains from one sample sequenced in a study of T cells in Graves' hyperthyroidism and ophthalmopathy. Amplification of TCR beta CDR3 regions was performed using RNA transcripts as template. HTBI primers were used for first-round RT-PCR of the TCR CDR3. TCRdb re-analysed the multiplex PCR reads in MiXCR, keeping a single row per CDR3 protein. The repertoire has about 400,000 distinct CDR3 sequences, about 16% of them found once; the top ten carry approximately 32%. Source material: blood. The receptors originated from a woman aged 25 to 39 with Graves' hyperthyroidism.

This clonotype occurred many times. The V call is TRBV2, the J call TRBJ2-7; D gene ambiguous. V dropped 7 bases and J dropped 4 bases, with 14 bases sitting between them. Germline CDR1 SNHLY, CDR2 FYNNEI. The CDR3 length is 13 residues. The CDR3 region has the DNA TGTGCCAGCATTCGACTGTCGCCATACGAGCAGTACTTC. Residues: CASIRLSPYEQYF.

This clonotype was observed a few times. CDR3 amino acids: CASSLVWGGEPQHF. CDR3 nucleotides: TGTGCCAGCAGCTTAGTCTGGGGGGGTGAGCCCCAGCATTTT. The rearrangement links TRBV7-2 to TRBJ1-5; TRBD1 might be the D (5 bases). The V gene lost 1 base and the J gene lost 8 bases, with 12 bases spanning the gap. Per the germline V gene, CDR1 is SGHTA and CDR2 is FQGNSA. The CDR3 has 14 residues.

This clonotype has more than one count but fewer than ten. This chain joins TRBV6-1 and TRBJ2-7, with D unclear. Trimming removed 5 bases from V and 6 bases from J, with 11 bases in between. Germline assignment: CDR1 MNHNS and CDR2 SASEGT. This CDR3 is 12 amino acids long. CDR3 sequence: CASSRGNGEQYF. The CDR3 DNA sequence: TGTGCCAGCAGTCGTGGGAACGGCGAGCAGTACTTC.

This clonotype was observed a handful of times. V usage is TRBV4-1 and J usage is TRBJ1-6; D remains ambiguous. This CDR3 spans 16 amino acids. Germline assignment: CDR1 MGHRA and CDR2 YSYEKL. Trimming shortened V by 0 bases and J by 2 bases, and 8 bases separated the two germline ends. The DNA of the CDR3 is TGCGCCAGCAGCCAAGACTACCCAACCTATAATTCACCCCTCCACTTT. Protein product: CASSQDYPTYNSPLHF.

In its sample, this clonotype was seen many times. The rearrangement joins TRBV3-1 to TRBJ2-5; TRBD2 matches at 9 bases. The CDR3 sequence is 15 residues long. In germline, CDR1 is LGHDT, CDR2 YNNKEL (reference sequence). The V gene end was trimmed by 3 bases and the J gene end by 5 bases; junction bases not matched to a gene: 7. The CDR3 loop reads CASSQGAGGGETQYF. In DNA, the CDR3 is TGTGCCAGCAGCCAGGGGGCGGGAGGGGGCGAGACCCAGTACTTC.

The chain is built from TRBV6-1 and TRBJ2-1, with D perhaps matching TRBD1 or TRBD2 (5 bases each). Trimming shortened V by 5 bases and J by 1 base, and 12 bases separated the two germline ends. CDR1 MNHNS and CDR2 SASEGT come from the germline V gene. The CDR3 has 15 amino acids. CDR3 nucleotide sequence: TGTGCCAGCAGTTGGGAGTGGGGGTCCTACAATGAGCAGTTCTTC. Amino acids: CASSWEWGSYNEQFF.

CDR3: CASSVGPSGRQETQYF. The CDR3 DNA sequence: TGTGCCAGCAGCGTAGGACCCAGCGGGAGACAAGAGACCCAGTACTTC. The chain couples TRBV9 to TRBJ2-5, with 8 bases matching TRBD2. The CDR3 length is 16 residues. Per the germline V gene, CDR1 is SGDLS and CDR2 is YYNGEE. Trimming removed 0 bases from V and 2 bases from J; junction bases left unmatched: 6.

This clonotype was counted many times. CDR3 loop: CASSPGTGDLTEAFF. CDR3 DNA: TGTGCCAGCAGCCCTGGGACTGGGGACCTAACTGAAGCTTTCTTT. The chain carries TRBV3-1 and TRBJ1-1; a weak D match, TRBD1 (5 bases). CDR1 and CDR2 from the germline V gene are LGHDT and YNNKEL (reference sequence). CDR3 length: 15 residues. V shed 4 bases and J shed 5 bases, with 17 bases lying between them.

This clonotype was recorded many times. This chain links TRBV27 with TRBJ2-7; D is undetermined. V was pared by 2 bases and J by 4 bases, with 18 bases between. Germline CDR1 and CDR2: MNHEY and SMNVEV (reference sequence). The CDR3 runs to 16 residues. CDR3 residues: CASSLGTYGLEYEQYF. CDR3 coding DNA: TGTGCCAGCAGTTTAGGCACGTACGGGTTAGAATACGAGCAGTACTTC.

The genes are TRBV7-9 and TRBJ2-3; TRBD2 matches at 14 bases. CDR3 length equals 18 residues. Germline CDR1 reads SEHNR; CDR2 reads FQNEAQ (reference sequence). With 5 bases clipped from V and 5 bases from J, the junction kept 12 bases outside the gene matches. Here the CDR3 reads CASSRPDWTSGGKDTQYF. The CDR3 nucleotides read TGTGCCAGCAGCCGTCCCGACTGGACTAGCGGGGGGAAAGATACGCAGTATTTT.

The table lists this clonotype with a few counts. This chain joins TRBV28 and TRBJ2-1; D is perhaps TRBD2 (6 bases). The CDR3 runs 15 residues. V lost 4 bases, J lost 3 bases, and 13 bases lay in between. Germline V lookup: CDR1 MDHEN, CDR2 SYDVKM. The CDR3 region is CASSSTGTGYNEQFF. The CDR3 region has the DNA TGTGCCAGCAGTTCGACCGGGACTGGCTACAATGAGCAGTTCTTC. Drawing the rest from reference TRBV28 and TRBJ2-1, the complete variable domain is DVKVTQSSRYLVKRTGEKVFLECVQDMDHENMFWYRQDPGLGLRLIYFSYDVKMKEKGDIPEGYSVSREKKERFSLILESASTNQTSMYLCASSSTGTGYNEQFFGPGTRLTVL.

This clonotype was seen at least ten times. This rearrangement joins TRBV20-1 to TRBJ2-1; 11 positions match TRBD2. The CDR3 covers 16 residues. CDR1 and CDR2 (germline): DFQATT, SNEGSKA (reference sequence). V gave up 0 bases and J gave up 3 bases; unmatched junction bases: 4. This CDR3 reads CSARETSGILYNEQFF. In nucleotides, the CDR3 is TGCAGTGCTAGAGAGACTAGCGGGATCCTCTACAATGAGCAGTTCTTC.

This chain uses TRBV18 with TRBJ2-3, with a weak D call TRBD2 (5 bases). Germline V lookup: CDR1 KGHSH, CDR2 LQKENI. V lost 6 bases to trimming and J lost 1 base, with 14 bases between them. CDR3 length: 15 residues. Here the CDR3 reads CASSPPSGRTDTQYF. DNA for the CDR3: TGTGCCAGCTCCCCCCCAAGCGGACGCACAGATACGCAGTATTTT. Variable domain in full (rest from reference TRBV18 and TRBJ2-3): NAGVMQNPRHLVRRRGQEARLRCSPMKGHSHVYWYRQLPEEGLKFMVYLQKENIIDESGMPKERFSAEFPKEGPSILRIQQVVRGDSAAYFCASSPPSGRTDTQYFGPGTRLTVL.

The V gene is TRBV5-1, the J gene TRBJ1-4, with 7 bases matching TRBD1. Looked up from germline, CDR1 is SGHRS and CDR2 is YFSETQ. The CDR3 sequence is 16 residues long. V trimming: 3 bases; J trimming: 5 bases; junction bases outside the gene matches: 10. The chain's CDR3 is CASSSGQAWINEKLFF. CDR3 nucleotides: TGCGCCAGCAGCTCAGGACAGGCTTGGATAAATGAAAAACTGTTTTTT.

This chain's CDR3 is CASSVGVTANEKLFF. The CDR3 DNA reads as TGTGCCAGCAGCGTTGGCGTGACGGCTAATGAAAAACTGTTTTTT. The genes are TRBV9 and TRBJ1-4; D gene ambiguous. Germline CDR1 SGDLS, CDR2 YYNGEE. This CDR3 spans 15 amino acids. Trimming shortened V by 2 bases and J by 3 bases, and 11 bases separated the two germline ends.

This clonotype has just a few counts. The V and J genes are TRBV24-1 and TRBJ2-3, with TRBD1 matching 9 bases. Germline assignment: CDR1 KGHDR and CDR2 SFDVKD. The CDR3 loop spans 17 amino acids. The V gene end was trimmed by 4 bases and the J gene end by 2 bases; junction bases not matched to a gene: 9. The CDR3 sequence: CATSERLTGGFTDTQYF. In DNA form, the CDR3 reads TGTGCCACCAGTGAACGTCTTACAGGGGGCTTCACAGATACGCAGTATTTT.

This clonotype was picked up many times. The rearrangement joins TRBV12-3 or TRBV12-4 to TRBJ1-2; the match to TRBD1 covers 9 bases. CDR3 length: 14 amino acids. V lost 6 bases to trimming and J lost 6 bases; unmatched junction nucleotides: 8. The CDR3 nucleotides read TGTGCCAGCAGACTGGGACAGGGCCCCCATGGCTACACCTTC. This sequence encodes CASRLGQGPHGYTF.

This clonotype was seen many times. CDR3 DNA: TGTGCCAGCAGCTTGGTTGCGAGGGAGCAGTACTTC. Translation gives CASSLVAREQYF. The chain couples TRBV5-6 to TRBJ2-7; D unclear. V gave up 0 bases and J gave up 7 bases, with 8 bases separating them. CDR1 and CDR2 from the germline V gene are SGHDT and YYEEEE. The CDR3 is made up of 12 amino acids.

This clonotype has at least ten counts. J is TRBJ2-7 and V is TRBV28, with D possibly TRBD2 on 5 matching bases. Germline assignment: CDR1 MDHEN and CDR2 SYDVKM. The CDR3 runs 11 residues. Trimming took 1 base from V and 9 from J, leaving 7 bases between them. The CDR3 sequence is CASSLLGGQYF. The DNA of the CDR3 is TGTGCCAGCAGTTTATTAGGAGGGCAGTACTTC.

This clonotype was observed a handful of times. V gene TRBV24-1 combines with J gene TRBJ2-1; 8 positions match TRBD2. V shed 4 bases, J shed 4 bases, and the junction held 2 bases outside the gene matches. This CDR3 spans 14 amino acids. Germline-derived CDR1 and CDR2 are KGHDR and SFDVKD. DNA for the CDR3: TGTGCCACCAGTGACCGGGAGGGTTACAATGAGCAGTTCTTC. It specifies CATSDREGYNEQFF.

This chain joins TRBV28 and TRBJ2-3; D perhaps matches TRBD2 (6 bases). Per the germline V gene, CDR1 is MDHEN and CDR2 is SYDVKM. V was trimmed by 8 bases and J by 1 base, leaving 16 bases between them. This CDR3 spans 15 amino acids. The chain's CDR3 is CASARRDPGTDTQYF. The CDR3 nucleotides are TGTGCCAGCGCGAGGCGGGATCCTGGCACAGATACGCAGTATTTT.